Listed below are T cell receptor beta chains from one sample, sequenced in a study of blood T cell repertoires in COVID-19. Profiling relied on immunoSEQ multiplex PCR, and the TCRdb table lists in-frame clones only, not all of them. Of hundreds of thousands of clones listed, about 90% are singletons. The sequencing input was peripheral blood. Every receptor here comes from a woman between 18 and 29 years old who had recovered from COVID-19. CDR3s include the opening cysteine and the closing phenylalanine or tryptophan. A D gene is named only where the DNA matches it firmly. Clone size appears in some rows only: once, few, many, or a class for an expanded clone.

j_call: TRBJ1-6; v_call: TRBV7-2; clone_size: .; d_call: .; cdr3_nt: TGTGCCAGCAGCCCGTTTCCCTCCTATAATTCACCCCTCCACTTT; cdr3_aa: CASSPFPSYNSPLHF
j_call: TRBJ1-2; v_call: TRBV24-1; clone_size: .; d_call: TRBD1; cdr3_nt: TGTGCCACCAGTGACTCGGGACAGGGAGCCTATGGCTACACCTTC; cdr3_aa: CATSDSGQGAYGYTF
j_call: TRBJ1-2; v_call: TRBV6-1; clone_size: once; d_call: .; cdr3_nt: TGTGCCAGCAGTGAACAGGCGGGCAACTATGGCTACACCTTC; cdr3_aa: CASSEQAGNYGYTF
j_call: TRBJ1-2; v_call: TRBV29-1; clone_size: .; d_call: .; cdr3_nt: TGCAGCGTTGAAAGGCAGGGAGGTCGGTACTATGGCTACACCTTC; cdr3_aa: CSVERQGGRYYGYTF
j_call: TRBJ2-1; v_call: TRBV7-9; clone_size: .; d_call: TRBD2; cdr3_nt: TGTGCCAGCAGCTTAGTTCGAGCGGGGGCCTACAATGAGCAGTTCTTC; cdr3_aa: CASSLVRAGAYNEQFF
j_call: TRBJ1-1; v_call: TRBV5-1; clone_size: .; d_call: TRBD1; cdr3_nt: TGCGCCAGCTCCTACAGGGGCATGAACACTGAAGCTTTCTTT; cdr3_aa: CASSYRGMNTEAFF
j_call: TRBJ1-6; v_call: TRBV19; clone_size: once; d_call: TRBD1; cdr3_nt: TGTGCCAGTAATTCGGGACAGGGTTATTCACCCCTCCACTTT; cdr3_aa: CASNSGQGYSPLHF
j_call: TRBJ1-1; v_call: TRBV2; clone_size: once; d_call: .; cdr3_nt: TGTGCCAGCCTGAAGGACGGGGAGGGCACTGAAGCTTTCTTT; cdr3_aa: CASLKDGEGTEAFF
j_call: TRBJ1-1; v_call: TRBV7-2; clone_size: .; d_call: TRBD1; cdr3_nt: TGTGCCAGCAGCTTAGACGGACAGGCTTTTACTATGAACACTGAAGCTTTCTTT; cdr3_aa: CASSLDGQAFTMNTEAFF
j_call: TRBJ1-1; v_call: TRBV2; clone_size: .; d_call: TRBD1; cdr3_nt: TGTGCCAGTACAAGGGGACAGGGGGCCACTGAAGCTTTCTTT; cdr3_aa: CASTRGQGATEAFF